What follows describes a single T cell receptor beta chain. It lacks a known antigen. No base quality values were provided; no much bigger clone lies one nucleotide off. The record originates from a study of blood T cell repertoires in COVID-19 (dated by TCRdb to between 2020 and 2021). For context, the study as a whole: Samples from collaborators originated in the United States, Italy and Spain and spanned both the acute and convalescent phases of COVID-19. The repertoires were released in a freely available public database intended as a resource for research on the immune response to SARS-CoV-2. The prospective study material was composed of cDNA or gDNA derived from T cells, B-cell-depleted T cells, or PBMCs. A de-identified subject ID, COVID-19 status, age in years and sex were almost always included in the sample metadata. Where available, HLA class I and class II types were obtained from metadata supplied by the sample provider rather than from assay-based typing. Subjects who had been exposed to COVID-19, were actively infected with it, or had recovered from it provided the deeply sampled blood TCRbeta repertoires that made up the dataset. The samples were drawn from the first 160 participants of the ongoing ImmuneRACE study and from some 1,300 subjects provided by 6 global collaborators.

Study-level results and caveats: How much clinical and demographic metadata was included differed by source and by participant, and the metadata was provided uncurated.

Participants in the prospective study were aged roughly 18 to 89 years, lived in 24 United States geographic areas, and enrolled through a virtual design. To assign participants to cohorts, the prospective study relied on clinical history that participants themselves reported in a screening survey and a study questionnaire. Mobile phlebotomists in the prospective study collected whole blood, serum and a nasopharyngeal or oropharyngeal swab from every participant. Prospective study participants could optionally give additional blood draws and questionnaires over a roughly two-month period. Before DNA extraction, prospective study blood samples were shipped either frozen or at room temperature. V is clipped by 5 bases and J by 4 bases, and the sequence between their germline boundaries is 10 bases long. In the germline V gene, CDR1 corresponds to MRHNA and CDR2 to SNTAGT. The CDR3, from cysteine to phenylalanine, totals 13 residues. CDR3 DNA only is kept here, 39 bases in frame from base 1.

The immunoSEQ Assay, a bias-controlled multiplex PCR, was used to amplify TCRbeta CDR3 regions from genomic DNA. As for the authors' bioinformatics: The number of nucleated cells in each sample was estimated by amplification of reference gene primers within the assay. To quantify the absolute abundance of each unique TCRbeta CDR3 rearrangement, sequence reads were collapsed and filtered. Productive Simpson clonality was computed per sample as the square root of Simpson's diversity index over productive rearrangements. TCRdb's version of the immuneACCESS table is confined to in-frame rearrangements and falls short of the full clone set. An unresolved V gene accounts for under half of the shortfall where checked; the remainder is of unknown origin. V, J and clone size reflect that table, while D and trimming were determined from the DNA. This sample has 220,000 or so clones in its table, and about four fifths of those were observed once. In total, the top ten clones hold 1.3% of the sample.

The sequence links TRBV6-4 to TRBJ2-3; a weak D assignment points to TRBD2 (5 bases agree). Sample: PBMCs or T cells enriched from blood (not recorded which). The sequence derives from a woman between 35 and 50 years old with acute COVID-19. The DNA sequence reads TGTGCCAGCAGTCGTGAGGGCCCAGATACGCAGTATTTT. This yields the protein CASSREGPDTQYF.